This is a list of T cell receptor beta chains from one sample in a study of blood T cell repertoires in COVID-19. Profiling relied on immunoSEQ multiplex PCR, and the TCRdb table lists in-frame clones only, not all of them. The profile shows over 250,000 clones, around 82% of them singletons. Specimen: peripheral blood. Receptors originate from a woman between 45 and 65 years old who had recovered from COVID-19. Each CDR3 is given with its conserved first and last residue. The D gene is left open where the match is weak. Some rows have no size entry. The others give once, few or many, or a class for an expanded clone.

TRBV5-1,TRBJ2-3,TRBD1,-,CASSVTGDDTQYF,TGCGCCAGCAGCGTGACAGGGGACGATACGCAGTATTTT
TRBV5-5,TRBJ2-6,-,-,CASSLREVEGSSGANVLTF,TGTGCCAGCAGCTTAAGGGAAGTAGAGGGATCCTCTGGGGCCAACGTCCTGACTTTC
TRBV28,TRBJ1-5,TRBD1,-,CASRIGQGEHQPQHF,TGTGCCAGCAGGATCGGACAGGGAGAGCATCAGCCCCAGCATTTT
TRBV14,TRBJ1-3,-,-,CASSQDLENPSGNTIYF,TGTGCCAGCAGCCAAGATCTAGAGAATCCCTCTGGAAACACCATATATTTT
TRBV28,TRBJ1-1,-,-,CASSHKWGRGTEAFF,TGTGCCAGCAGTCACAAGTGGGGGCGAGGCACTGAAGCTTTCTTT
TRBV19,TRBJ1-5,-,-,CASSIGQYNQPQHF,TGTGCCAGTAGTATAGGACAGTACAATCAGCCCCAGCATTTT
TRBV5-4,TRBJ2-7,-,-,CASSPRFEGSEQYF,TGTGCCAGCAGCCCCCGGTTTGAGGGATCCGAGCAGTACTTC
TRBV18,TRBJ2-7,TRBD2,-,CASSQSTSGTYEQYF,TGTGCCAGCTCCCAGAGCACTAGCGGGACATACGAGCAGTACTTC
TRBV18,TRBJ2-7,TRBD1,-,CASSPGQGAFYEQYF,TGTGCCAGCTCACCAGGACAGGGGGCGTTCTACGAGCAGTACTTC
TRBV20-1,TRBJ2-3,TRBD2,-,CSASLASGRATDTQYF,TGCAGTGCTAGTTTGGCTAGCGGGAGGGCAACAGATACGCAGTATTTT
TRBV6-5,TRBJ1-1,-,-,CASSSGMNTEAFF,TGTGCCAGCAGTTCAGGCATGAACACTGAAGCTTTCTTT
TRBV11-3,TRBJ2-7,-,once,CASSRDRNSYEQYF,TGTGCCAGCAGCCGAGACAGGAACTCCTACGAGCAGTACTTC
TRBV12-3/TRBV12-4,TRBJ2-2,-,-,CASSLARGELFF,TGTGCCAGCAGTTTAGCGCGCGGGGAGCTGTTTTTT
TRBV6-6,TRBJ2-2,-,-,CASRPRSGELFF,TGTGCCAGCAGGCCTAGATCCGGGGAGCTGTTTTTT
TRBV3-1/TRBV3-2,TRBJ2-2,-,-,CASSQGGNTGELFF,TGTGCCAGCAGCCAAGGAGGAAACACCGGGGAGCTGTTTTTT
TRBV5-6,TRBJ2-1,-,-,CASSLGGASYNEQFF,TGTGCCAGCAGCTTGGGCGGGGCCTCCTACAATGAGCAGTTCTTC
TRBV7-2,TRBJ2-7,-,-,CASSSTQGRHEQYF,TGTGCCAGCAGCTCTACACAGGGGAGGCACGAGCAGTACTTC
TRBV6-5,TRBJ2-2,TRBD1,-,CASSFQGDLRVGELFF,TGTGCCAGCAGTTTCCAGGGGGACCTCCGGGTCGGGGAGCTGTTTTTT
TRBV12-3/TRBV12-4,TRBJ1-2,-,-,CASRYGANYGYTF,TGTGCCAGCAGATACGGTGCTAACTATGGCTACACCTTC
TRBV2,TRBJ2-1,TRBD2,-,CASSDPGGGAVNEQFF,TGTGCCAGCAGTGACCCTGGCGGGGGGGCCGTCAATGAGCAGTTCTTC
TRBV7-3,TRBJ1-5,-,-,CASSLNPYQPQHF,TGTGCCAGCAGCTTAAATCCGTATCAGCCCCAGCATTTT
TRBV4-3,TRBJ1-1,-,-,CASSQVAGNTEAFF,TGCGCCAGCAGCCAAGTGGCTGGGAACACTGAAGCTTTCTTT
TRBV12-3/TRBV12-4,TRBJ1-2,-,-,CASSQIPNYGYTF,TGTGCCAGCAGCCAAATTCCTAACTATGGCTACACCTTC
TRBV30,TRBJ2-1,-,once,CAWSVRRGYNEQFF,TGTGCCTGGAGTGTACGGCGGGGCTACAATGAGCAGTTCTTC
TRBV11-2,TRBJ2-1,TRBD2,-,CASSFLAGGYNEQFF,TGTGCCAGCAGCTTCCTAGCGGGGGGCTACAATGAGCAGTTCTTC
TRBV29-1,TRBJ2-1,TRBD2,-,CSVRLTRLAGYNEQFF,TGCAGCGTTAGACTAACGCGACTAGCAGGCTACAATGAGCAGTTCTTC
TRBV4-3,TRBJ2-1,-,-,CASSQAYRGGSYNEQFF,TGCGCCAGCAGCCAAGCTTATCGGGGTGGCTCCTACAATGAGCAGTTCTTC
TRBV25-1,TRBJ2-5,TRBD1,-,CASSEKGQTWPTQYF,TGTGCCAGCAGTGAAAAGGGACAGACCTGGCCGACCCAGTACTTC
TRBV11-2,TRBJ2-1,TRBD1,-,CASSPQGSPFNEQFF,TGTGCCAGCAGCCCACAGGGGTCCCCCTTCAATGAGCAGTTCTTC
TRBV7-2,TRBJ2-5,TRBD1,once,CASSLVGTGRETQYF,TGTGCCAGCAGCTTGGTGGGGACAGGGCGAGAGACCCAGTACTTC
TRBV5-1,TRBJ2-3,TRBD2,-,CASSLGTSGDTDTQYF,TGCGCCAGCAGCTTGGGCACTAGCGGGGACACAGATACGCAGTATTTT
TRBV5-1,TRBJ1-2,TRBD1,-,CASSQGTGGVGYTF,TGCGCCAGCAGCCAAGGGACAGGGGGAGTGGGCTACACCTTC
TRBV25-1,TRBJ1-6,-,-,CASSDRFPGGDSPLHF,TGTGCCAGCAGTGACCGTTTTCCGGGGGGGGATTCACCCCTCCACTTT
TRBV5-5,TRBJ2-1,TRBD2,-,CASSLSGTSGPEQFF,TGTGCCAGCAGCTTGAGTGGGACTAGCGGACCTGAGCAGTTCTTC
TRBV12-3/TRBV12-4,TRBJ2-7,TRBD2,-,CASSSEAGGQEYF,TGTGCCAGCAGTTCGGAAGCGGGAGGGCAGGAGTACTTC
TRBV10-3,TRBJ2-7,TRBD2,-,CAISETSGTLYEQYF,TGTGCCATCAGTGAGACTAGCGGGACCCTCTACGAGCAGTACTTC
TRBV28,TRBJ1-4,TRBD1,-,CASSSPGQGTEKLFF,TGTGCCAGCAGTAGCCCGGGACAGGGGACGGAAAAACTGTTTTTT
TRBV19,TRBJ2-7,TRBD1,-,CASSPQTGTGDIYEQYF,TGTGCCAGTAGTCCGCAGACCGGGACAGGGGACATCTACGAGCAGTACTTC
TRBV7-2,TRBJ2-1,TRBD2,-,CASSLGWGLYNEQFF,TGTGCCAGCAGCTTAGGTTGGGGACTATACAATGAGCAGTTCTTC
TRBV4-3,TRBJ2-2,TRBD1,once,CASSLGTGGDTGELFF,TGCGCCAGCAGCTTGGGGACAGGGGGTGACACCGGGGAGCTGTTTTTT